Included here is one TCR beta chain sequence, with context. The data derive from a study of T-cell reconstitution after alpha-beta-depleted transplantation in children. Germline assignment: CDR1 KGHSH and CDR2 LQKENI. V lost 0 bases and J lost 9, with 9 bases in between. The CDR3 runs 13 residues. Unique molecular identifiers were used to barcode this TCRbeta library. TCRdb fed the PCR reads into MiXCR, producing one record per CDR3 protein. The sample yields about 540,000 distinct CDR3 sequences, about a sixth seen once. The input for sequencing was PBMCs from the stem cell graft donor, taken from the stem cell graft. The chain combines TRBV18 with TRBJ2-4, with a weak D call TRBD2 (6 bases). The receptor comes from a human donor who donated a stem cell graft to a child with acute lymphoblastic leukemia. As DNA, the CDR3 is TGTGCCAGCTCACCACCGGACGGGGGCATTCAGTACTTC. Protein product: CASSPPDGGIQYF.